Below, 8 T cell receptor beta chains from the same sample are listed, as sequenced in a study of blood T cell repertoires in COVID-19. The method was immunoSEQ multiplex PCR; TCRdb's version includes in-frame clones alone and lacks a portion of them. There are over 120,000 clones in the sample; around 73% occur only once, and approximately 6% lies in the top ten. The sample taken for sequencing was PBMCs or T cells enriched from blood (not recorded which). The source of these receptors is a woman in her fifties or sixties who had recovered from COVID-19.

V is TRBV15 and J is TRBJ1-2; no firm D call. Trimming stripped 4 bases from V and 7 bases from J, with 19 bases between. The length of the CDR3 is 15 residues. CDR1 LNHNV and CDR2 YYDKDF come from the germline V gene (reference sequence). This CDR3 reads CATSIGRPSKAGYTF. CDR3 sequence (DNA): TGTGCCACCAGCATCGGGAGGCCCTCCAAGGCTGGCTACACCTTC.

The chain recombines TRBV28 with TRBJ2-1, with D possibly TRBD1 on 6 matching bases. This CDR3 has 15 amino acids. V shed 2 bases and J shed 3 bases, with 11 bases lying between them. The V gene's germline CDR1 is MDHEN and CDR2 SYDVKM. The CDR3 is CASSLGQLIYNEQFF. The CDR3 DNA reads TGTGCCAGCAGTTTAGGACAGCTTATCTACAATGAGCAGTTCTTC.

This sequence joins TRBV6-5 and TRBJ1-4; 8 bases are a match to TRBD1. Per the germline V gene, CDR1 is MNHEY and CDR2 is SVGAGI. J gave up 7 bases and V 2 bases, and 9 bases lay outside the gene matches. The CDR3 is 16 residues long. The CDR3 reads CASSYEGGQGGEKLFF. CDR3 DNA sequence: TGTGCCAGCAGTTACGAGGGCGGACAGGGAGGTGAAAAACTGTTTTTT.

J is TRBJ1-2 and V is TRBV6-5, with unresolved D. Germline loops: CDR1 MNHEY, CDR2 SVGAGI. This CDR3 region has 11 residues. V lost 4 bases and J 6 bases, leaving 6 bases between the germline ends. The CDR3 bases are TGTGCCAGCAGTTCTATGGATGGCTACACCTTC. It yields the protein CASSSMDGYTF.

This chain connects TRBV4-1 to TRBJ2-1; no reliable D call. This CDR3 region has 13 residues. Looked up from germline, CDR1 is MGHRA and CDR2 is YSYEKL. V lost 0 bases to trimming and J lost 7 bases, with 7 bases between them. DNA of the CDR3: TGCGCCAGCAGCCAAGATCTCGGGAATGAGCAGTTCTTC. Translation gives CASSQDLGNEQFF.

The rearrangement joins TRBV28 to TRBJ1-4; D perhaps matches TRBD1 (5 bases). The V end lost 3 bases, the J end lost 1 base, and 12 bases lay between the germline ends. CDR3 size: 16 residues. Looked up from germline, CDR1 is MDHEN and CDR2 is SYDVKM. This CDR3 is CASSFERGGTNEKLFF. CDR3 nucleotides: TGTGCCAGCAGTTTTGAAAGGGGTGGAACTAATGAAAAACTGTTTTTT.

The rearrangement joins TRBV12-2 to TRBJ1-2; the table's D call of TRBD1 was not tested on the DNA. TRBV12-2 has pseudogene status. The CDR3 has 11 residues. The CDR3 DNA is TGTGCAAGTCGCCCCAGGGGGGGCTACACCTTC. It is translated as CASRPRGGYTF.

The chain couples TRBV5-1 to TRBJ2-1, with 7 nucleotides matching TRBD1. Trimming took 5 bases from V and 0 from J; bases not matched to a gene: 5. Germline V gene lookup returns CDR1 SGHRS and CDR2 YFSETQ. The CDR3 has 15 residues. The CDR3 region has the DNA TGCGCCAGCAGACCCGGGACAGTCTCCTACAATGAGCAGTTCTTC. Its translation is CASRPGTVSYNEQFF.